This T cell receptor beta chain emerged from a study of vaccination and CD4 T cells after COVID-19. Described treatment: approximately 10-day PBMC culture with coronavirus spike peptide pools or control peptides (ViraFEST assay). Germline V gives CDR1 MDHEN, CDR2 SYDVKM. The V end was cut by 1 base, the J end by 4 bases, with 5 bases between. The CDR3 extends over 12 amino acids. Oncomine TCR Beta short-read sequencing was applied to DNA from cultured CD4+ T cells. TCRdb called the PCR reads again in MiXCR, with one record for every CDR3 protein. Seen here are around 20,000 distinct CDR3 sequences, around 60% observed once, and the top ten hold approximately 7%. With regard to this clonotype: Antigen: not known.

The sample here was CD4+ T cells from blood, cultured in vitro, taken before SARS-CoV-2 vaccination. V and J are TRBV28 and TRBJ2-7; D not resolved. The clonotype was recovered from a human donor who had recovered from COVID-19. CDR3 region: CASSLSNYEQYF. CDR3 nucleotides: TGTGCCAGCAGTTTATCCAATTACGAGCAGTACTTC.